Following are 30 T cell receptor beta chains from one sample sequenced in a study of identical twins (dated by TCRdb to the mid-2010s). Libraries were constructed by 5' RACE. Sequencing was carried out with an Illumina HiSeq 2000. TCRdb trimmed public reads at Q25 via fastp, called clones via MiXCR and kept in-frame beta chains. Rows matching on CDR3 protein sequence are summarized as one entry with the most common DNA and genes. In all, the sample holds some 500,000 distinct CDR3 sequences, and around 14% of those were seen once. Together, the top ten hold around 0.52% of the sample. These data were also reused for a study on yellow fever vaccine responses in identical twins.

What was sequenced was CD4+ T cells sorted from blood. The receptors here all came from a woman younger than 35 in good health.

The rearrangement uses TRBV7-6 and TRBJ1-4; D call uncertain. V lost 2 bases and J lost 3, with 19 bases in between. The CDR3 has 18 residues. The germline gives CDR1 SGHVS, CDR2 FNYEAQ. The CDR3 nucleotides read TGTGCCAGCAGCTTAAGAGGGAGGCTCGGCCTTGCTAATGAAAAACTGTTTTTT. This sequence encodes CASSLRGRLGLANEKLFF.

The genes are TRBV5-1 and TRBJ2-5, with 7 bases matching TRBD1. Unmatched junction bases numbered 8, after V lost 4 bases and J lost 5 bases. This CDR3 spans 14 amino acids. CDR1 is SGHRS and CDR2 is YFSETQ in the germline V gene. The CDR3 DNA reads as TGCGCCAGCAGCACCCCGACAGGGCTGGAGACCCAGTACTTC. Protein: CASSTPTGLETQYF.

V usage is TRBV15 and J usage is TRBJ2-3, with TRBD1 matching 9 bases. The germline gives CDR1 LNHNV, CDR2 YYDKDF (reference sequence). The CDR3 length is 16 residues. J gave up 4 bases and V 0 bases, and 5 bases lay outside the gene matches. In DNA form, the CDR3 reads TGTGCCACCAGCAGAGAGGGACAGGGAGGTTCAGATACGCAGTATTTT. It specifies CATSREGQGGSDTQYF.

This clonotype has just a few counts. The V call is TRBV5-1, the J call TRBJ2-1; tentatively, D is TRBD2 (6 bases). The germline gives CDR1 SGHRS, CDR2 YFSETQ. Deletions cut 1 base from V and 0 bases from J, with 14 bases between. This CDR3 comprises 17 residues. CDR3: CASSLPIRGFSYNEQFF. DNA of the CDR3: TGCGCCAGCAGCTTGCCGATTCGGGGGTTCTCCTACAATGAGCAGTTCTTC.

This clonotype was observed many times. The CDR3 DNA is TGTGCCAGCAACATTTACCAAGAGACCCAGTACTTC. As protein: CASNIYQETQYF. V gene TRBV2 combines with J gene TRBJ2-5; no reliable D call. V lost 7 bases to trimming and J lost 0 bases, with 6 bases between them. The CDR3 contains 12 residues. Germline V gene sequence: CDR1 SNHLY, CDR2 FYNNEI.

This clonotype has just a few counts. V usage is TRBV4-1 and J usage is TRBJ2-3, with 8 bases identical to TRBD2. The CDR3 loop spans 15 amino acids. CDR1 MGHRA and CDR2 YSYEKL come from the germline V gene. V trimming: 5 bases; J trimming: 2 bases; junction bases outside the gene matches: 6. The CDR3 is CASSEFSGNTDTQYF. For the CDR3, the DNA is TGCGCCAGCAGCGAATTTAGCGGGAACACAGATACGCAGTATTTT.

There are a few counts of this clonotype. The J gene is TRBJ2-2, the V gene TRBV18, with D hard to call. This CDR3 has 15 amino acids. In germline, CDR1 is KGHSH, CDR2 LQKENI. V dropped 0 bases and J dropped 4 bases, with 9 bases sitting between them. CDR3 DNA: TGTGCCAGCTCACCACCAGCCTCGGGCACCGGGGAGCTGTTTTTT. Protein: CASSPPASGTGELFF.

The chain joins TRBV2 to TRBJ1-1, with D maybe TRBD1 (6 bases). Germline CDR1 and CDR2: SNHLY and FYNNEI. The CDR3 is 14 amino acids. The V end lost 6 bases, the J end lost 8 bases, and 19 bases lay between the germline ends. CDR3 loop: CASSLIGVGGEAFF. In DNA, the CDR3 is TGTGCCAGCAGCCTCATCGGGGTAGGGGGAGAAGCTTTCTTT.

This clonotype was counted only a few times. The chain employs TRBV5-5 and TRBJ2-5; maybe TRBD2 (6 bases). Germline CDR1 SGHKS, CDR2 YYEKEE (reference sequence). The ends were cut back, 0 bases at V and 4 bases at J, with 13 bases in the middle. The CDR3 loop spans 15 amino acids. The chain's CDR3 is CASSLGSQGGETQYF. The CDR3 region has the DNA TGTGCCAGCAGCTTGGGGTCTCAGGGAGGAGAGACCCAGTACTTC.

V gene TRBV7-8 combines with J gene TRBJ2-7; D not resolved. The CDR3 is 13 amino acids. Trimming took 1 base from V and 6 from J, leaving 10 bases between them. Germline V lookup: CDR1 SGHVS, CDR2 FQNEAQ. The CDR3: CASSLGSRAEQYF. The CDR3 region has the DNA TGTGCCAGCAGCTTAGGGTCACGCGCCGAGCAGTACTTC.

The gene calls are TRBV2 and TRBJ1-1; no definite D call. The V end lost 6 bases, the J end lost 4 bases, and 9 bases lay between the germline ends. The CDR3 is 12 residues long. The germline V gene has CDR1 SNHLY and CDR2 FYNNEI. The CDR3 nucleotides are TGTGCCAGCAGCGGGCGGGTCACTGAAGCTTTCTTT. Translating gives CASSGRVTEAFF.

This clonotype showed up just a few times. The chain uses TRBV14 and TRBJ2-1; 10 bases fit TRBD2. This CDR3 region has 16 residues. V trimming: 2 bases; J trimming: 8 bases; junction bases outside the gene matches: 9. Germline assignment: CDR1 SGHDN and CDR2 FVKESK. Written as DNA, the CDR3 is TGTGCCAGCAGCCAACTAAGCGGGGGGGCCCGCGATGAGCAGTTCTTC. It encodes CASSQLSGGARDEQFF. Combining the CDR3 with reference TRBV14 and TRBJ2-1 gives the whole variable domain EAGVTQFPSHSVIEKGQTVTLRCDPISGHDNLYWYRRVMGKEIKFLLHFVKESKQDESGMPNNRFLAERTGGTYSTLKVQPAELEDSGVYFCASSQLSGGARDEQFFGPGTRLTVL.

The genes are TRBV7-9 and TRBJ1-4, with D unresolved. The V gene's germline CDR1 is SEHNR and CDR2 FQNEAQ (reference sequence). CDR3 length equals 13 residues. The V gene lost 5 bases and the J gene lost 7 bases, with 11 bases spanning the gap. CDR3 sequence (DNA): TGTGCCAGCAGCGGCGGGATTCGTGAAAAACTGTTTTTT. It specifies CASSGGIREKLFF.

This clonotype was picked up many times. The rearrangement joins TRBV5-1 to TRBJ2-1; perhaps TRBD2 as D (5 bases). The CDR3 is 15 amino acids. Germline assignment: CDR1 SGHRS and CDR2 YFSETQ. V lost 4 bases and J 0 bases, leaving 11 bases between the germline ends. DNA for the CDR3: TGCGCCAGCAGCCTGCTCGGGGTCTCCTACAATGAGCAGTTCTTC. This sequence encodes CASSLLGVSYNEQFF. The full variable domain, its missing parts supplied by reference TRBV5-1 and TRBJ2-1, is KAGVTQTPRYLIKTRGQQVTLSCSPISGHRSVSWYQQTPGQGLQFLFEYFSETQRNKGNFPGRFSGRQFSNSRSEMNVSTLELGDSALYLCASSLLGVSYNEQFFGPGTRLTVL.

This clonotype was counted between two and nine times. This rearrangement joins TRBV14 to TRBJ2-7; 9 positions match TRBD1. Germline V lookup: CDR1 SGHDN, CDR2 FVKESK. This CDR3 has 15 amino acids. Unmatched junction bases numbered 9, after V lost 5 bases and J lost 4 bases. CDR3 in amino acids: CASSYWTGALYEQYF. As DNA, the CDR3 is TGTGCCAGCAGCTACTGGACAGGGGCGCTGTACGAGCAGTACTTC.

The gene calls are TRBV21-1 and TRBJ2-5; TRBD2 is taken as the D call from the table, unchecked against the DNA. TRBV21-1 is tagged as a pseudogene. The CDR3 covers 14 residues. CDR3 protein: CASSVFGGRETQYF. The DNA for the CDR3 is TGTGCCAGCAGCGTGTTTGGGGGGAGGGAGACCCAGTACTTC.

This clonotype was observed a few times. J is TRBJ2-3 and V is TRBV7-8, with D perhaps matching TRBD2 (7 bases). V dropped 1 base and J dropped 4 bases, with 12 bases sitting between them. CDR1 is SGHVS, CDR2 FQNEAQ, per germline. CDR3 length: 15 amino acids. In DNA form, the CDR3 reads TGTGCCAGCAGCTTAGATGCGGGGGCCGCAGATACGCAGTATTTT. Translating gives CASSLDAGAADTQYF.

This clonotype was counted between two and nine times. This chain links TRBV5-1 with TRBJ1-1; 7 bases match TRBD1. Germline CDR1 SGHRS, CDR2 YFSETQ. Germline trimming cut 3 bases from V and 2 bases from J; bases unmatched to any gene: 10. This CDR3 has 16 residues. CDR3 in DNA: TGCGCCAGCAGCTCAAACCCAGGGGGATCAAACACTGAAGCTTTCTTT. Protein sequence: CASSSNPGGSNTEAFF.

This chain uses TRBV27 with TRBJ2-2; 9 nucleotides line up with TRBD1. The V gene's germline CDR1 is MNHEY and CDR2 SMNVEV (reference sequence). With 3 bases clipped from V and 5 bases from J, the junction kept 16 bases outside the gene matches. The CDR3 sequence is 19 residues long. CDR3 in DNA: TGTGCCAGCAGTTTGGAGCCGCCATACAGGGGGCGGCGGACCGGGGAGCTGTTTTTT. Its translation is CASSLEPPYRGRRTGELFF.

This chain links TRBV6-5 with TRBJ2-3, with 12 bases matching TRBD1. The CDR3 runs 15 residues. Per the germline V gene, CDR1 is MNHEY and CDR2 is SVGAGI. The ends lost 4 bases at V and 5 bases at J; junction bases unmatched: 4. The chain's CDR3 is CASSSGQGARDTQYF. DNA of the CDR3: TGTGCCAGCAGTTCGGGACAGGGGGCAAGAGATACGCAGTATTTT.

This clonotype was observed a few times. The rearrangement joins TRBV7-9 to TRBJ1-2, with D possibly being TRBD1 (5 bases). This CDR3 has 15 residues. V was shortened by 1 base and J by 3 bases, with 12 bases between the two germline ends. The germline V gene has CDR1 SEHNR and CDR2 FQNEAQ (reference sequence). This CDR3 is CASSLETANYYGYTF. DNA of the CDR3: TGTGCCAGCAGCTTAGAGACAGCGAACTACTATGGCTACACCTTC.

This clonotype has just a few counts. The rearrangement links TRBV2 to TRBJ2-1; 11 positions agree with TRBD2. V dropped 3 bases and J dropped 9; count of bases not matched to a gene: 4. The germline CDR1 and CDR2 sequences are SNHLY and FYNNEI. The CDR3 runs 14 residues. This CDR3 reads CASSEGLAVPEQFF. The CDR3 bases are TGTGCCAGCAGTGAGGGACTAGCGGTCCCTGAGCAGTTCTTC.

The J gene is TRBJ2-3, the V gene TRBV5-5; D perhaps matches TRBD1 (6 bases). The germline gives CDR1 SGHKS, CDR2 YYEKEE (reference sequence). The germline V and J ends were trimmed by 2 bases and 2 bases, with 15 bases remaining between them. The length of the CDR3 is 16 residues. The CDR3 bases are TGTGCCAGCAGCTTCAGGGGCGCTCCTAACACAGATACGCAGTATTTT. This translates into CASSFRGAPNTDTQYF.

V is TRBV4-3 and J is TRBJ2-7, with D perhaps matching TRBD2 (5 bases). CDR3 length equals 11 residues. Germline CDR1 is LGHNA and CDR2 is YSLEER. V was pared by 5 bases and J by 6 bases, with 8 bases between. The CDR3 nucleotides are TGCGCCAGCAGCGAGGGCTCCGAGCAGTACTTC. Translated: CASSEGSEQYF.

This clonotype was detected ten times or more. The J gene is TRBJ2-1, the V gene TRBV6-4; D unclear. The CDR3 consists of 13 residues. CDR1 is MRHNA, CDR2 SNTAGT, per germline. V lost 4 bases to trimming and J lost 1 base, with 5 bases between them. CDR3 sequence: CASSALSYNEQFF. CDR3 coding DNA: TGTGCCAGCAGTGCCTTGTCCTACAATGAGCAGTTCTTC.

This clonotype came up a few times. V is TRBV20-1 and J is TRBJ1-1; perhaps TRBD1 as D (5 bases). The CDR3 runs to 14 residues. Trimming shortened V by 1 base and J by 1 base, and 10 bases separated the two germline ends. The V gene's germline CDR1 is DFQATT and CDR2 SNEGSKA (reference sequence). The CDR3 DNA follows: TGCAGTGCTAGAGGGATGGACAAGAACACTGAAGCTTTCTTT. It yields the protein CSARGMDKNTEAFF.

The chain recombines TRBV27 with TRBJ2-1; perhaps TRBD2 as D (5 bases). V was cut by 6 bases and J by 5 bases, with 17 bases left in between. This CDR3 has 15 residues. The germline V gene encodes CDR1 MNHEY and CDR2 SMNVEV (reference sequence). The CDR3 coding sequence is TGTGCCAGCAGCGACAACGAGGGCGGGCACAATGAGCAGTTCTTC. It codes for CASSDNEGGHNEQFF.

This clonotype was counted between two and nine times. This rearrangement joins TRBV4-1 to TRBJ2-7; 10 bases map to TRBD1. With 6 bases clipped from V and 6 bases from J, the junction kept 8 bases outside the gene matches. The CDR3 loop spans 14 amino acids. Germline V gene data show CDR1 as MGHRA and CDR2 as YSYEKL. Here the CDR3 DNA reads TGCGCCAGCAGATACCGACAGGGGGCCTTCGAGCAGTACTTC. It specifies CASRYRQGAFEQYF.

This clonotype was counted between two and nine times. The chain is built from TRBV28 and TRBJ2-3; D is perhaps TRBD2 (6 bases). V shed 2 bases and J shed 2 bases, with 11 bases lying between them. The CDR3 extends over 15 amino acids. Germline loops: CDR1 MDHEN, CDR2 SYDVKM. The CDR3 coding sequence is TGTGCCAGCAGTTTACCGGGACTCCTCACAGATACGCAGTATTTT. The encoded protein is CASSLPGLLTDTQYF. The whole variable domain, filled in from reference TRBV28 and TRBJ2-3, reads DVKVTQSSRYLVKRTGEKVFLECVQDMDHENMFWYRQDPGLGLRLIYFSYDVKMKEKGDIPEGYSVSREKKERFSLILESASTNQTSMYLCASSLPGLLTDTQYFGPGTRLTVL.

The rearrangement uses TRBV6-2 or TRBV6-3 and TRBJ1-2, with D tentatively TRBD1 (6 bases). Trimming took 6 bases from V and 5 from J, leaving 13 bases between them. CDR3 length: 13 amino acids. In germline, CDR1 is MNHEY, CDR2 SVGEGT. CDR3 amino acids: CASSQPGQYGYTF. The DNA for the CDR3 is TGTGCCAGCAGCCAGCCCGGACAGTATGGCTACACCTTC.